This passage covers 7 T cell receptor beta chains from one sample sequenced in a study of T cell repertoires in cytomegalovirus infection. TCRdb independently ran MiXCR on the reads; one entry per CDR3 protein. The sample shows around 530,000 distinct CDR3 sequences, 26% of them seen only once. Sequenced material: PBMCs. The source of these receptors is a human donor in good health (CMV status not recorded). Some clones in this sample may be carry-over from other donors' samples.

The rearrangement joins TRBV15 to TRBJ1-5; D is unclear. Trimming shortened V by 1 base and J by 3 bases, and 16 bases separated the two germline ends. Per the germline V gene, CDR1 is LNHNV and CDR2 is YYDKDF (reference sequence). This CDR3 comprises 17 residues. CDR3 amino acids: CATSRVVLRAYNQPQHF. The CDR3 DNA reads TGTGCCACCAGCAGAGTCGTCTTACGGGCTTACAATCAGCCCCAGCATTTT.

The table lists this clonotype with a few counts. The rearrangement joins TRBV14 to TRBJ2-5; D may be TRBD1 or TRBD2 (6 bases each). Trimming stripped 1 base from V and 5 bases from J, with 11 bases between. The CDR3 consists of 14 residues. From germline, CDR1 is SGHDN and CDR2 FVKESK. Written as DNA, the CDR3 is TGTGCCAGCAGCCAAGGCAGGGGAGGCGAGACCCAGTACTTC. Its translation is CASSQGRGGETQYF. Full variable domain (remainder filled in from reference TRBV14 and TRBJ2-5): EAGVTQFPSHSVIEKGQTVTLRCDPISGHDNLYWYRRVMGKEIKFLLHFVKESKQDESGMPNNRFLAERTGGTYSTLKVQPAELEDSGVYFCASSQGRGGETQYFGPGTRLLVL.

The chain has TRBV6-2 or TRBV6-3 and TRBJ1-2; D is unclear. Germline-derived CDR1 and CDR2 are MNHEY and SVGEGT. CDR3 size: 15 residues. The ends were cut back, 0 bases at V and 7 bases at J, with 15 bases in the middle. CDR3 sequence: CASSYSGRFGPGYTF. CDR3 sequence (DNA): TGTGCCAGCAGTTACTCAGGGCGGTTCGGTCCTGGCTACACCTTC.

The rearrangement joins TRBV7-2 to TRBJ1-2; D is uncertain. The CDR3 spans 12 residues. The V end was cut by 1 base, the J end by 11 bases, with 11 bases between. The germline V gene encodes CDR1 SGHTA and CDR2 FQGNSA. DNA of the CDR3: TGTGCCAGCAGCTTAGAAGGGTATCATTACACCTTC. This sequence encodes CASSLEGYHYTF.

This clonotype has just a few counts. The chain is built from TRBV6-1 and TRBJ1-6, with 11 bases aligning to TRBD1. The CDR3 has 16 residues. Germline-derived CDR1 and CDR2 are MNHNS and SASEGT. With V trimmed by 5 bases and J by 9 bases, 9 bases remained unmatched. CDR3 bases: TGTGCCAGCAGTCCGGGACAGGGGGAGAGGATTTCACCCCTCCACTTT. It specifies CASSPGQGERISPLHF.

This clonotype was seen only a few times. V is TRBV6-2 or TRBV6-3 and J is TRBJ1-1; possible D gene TRBD1, 6 bases. V gave up 10 bases and J gave up 4 bases, with 16 bases separating them. The CDR3 has 13 amino acids. From germline, CDR1 is MNHEY and CDR2 SVGEGT. The CDR3, as DNA: TGTGCCACCCTCCAGTCAGGGGTCACTGAAGCTTTCTTT. This translates into CATLQSGVTEAFF.

In its sample, this clonotype was seen a few times. The J gene is TRBJ1-1, the V gene TRBV4-3; no firm D call. Germline V lookup: CDR1 LGHNA, CDR2 YSLEER. V dropped 0 bases and J dropped 4 bases, with 18 bases sitting between them. The CDR3 runs 17 residues. For the CDR3, the DNA is TGCGCCAGCAGCCAAGATAACAGTAGATTCCCTTCCACTGAAGCTTTCTTT. As protein: CASSQDNSRFPSTEAFF.